What follows is one T cell receptor beta chain and its context. Its antigen remains unidentified. The data derive from a study of blood T cells in healthy people across ages. Findings of the study overall: Naive CD4+ cells and diversity were both higher in long-lived donors than in aged donors. While age rose, TCR beta diversity per million T cells dropped in a roughly linear way.

A J-beta primer mix and a sample-barcoded 5' primer were used in a second PCR of roughly 6 to 12 cycles. Using its own MiXCR run on the 5' RACE reads, TCRdb lists one record per CDR3 protein. The data contain approximately 900,000 distinct CDR3 sequences, under 35% of them singletons. These data were likewise used in another study, on T cells of mothers and their children.

Sequencing input: blood. This clonotype was obtained from a woman in her forties in good health.

Here the CDR3 DNA reads TGCGCCAGCCGCCACCGGGACAGCCCCACAGATACGCAGTATTTT. It is translated as CASRHRDSPTDTQYF. The chain couples TRBV5-1 to TRBJ2-3, with 7 positions matching TRBD1. Looked up from germline, CDR1 is SGHRS and CDR2 is YFSETQ. With 7 bases clipped from V and 2 bases from J, the junction kept 10 bases outside the gene matches. The CDR3 extends over 15 amino acids.